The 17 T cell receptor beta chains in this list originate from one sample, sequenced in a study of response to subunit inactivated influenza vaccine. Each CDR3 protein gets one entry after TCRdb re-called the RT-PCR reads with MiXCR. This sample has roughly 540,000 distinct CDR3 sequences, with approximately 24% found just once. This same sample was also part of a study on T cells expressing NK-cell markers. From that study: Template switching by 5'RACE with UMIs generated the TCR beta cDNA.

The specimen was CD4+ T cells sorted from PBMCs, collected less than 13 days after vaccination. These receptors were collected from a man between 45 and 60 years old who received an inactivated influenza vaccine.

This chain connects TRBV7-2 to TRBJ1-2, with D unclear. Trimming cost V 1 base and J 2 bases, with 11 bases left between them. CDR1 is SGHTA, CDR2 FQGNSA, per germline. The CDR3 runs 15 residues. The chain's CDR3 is CASSLGGSVNYGYTF. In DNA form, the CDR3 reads TGTGCCAGCAGCTTAGGAGGGTCAGTCAACTATGGCTACACCTTC.

The CDR3: CSVGGGRAADTQYF. Written as DNA, the CDR3 is TGCAGCGTTGGGGGGGGCAGGGCGGCAGACACCCAGTACTTC. The chain has TRBV29-1 and TRBJ2-5; TRBD2 might be the D (7 bases). The CDR3 extends over 14 amino acids. Germline values: CDR1 SQVTM, CDR2 ANQGSEA. V lost 4 bases to trimming and J lost 8 bases, with 20 bases between them.

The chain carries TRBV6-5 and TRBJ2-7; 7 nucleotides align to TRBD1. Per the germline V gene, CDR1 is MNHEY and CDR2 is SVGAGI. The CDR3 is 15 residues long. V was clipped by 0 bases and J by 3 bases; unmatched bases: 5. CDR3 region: CASSYSRQGGYEQYF. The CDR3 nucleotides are TGTGCCAGCAGTTACTCCAGACAGGGCGGCTACGAGCAGTACTTC.

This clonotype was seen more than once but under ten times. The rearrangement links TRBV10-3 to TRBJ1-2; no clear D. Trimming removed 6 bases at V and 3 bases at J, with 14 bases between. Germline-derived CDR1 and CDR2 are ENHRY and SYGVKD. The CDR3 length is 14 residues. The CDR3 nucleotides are TGTGCCATCAGCGACTTCTTGGGAGACTATGGCTACACCTTC. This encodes CAISDFLGDYGYTF.

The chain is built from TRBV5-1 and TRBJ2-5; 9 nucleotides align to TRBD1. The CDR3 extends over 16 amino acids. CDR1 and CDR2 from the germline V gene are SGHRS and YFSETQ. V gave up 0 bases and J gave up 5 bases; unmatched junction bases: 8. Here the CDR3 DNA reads TGCGCCAGCAGCTTGGCCGGGACAGGGAAGGTGGAGACCCAGTACTTC. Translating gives CASSLAGTGKVETQYF.

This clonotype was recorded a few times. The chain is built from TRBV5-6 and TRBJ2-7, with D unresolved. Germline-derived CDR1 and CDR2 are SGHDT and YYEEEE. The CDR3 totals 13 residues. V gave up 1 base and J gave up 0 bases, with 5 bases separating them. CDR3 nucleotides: TGTGCCAGCAGCTTGAGGGCCTCCTACGAGCAGTACTTC. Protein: CASSLRASYEQYF.

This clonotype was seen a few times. The CDR3 loop reads CAISESTLTEGAYEQYF. CDR3 in DNA: TGTGCCATCAGTGAGTCGACTCTAACGGAGGGGGCCTACGAGCAGTACTTC. V is TRBV10-3 and J is TRBJ2-7; TRBD1 or TRBD2 may be the D gene (6 bases each). With 0 bases removed from V and 2 bases from J, the gap between germline ends came to 17 bases. The length of the CDR3 is 17 residues. Germline-derived CDR1 and CDR2 are ENHRY and SYGVKD.

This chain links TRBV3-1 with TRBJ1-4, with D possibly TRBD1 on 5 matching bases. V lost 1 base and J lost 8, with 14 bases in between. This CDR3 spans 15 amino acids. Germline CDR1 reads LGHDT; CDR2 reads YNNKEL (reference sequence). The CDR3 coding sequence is TGTGCCAGCAGCCAAGGAGGGGCCTTAGGGGAAAAACTGTTTTTT. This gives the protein CASSQGGALGEKLFF.

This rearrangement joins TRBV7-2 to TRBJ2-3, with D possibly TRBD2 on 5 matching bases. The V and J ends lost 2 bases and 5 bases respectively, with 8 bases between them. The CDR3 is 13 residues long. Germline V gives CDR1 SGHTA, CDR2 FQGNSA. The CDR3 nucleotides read TGTGCCAGCAGCTTAAAGAGCGGAGATACGCAGTATTTT. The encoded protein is CASSLKSGDTQYF.

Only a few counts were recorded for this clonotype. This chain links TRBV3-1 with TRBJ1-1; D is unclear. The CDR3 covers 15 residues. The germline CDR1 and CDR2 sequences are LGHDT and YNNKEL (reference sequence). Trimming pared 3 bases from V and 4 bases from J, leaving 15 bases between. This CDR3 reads CASSHRAHWGTEAFF. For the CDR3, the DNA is TGTGCCAGCAGCCATCGGGCCCACTGGGGCACTGAAGCTTTCTTT.

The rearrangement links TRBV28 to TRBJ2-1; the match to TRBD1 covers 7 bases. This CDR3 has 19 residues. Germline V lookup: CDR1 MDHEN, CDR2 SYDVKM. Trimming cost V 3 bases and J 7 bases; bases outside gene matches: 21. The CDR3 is CASSLLGTARRTTRNEQFF. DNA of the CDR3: TGTGCCAGCAGTTTGTTGGGGACAGCTAGACGCACCACCCGGAATGAGCAGTTCTTC. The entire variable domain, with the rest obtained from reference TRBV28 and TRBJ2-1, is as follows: DVKVTQSSRYLVKRTGEKVFLECVQDMDHENMFWYRQDPGLGLRLIYFSYDVKMKEKGDIPEGYSVSREKKERFSLILESASTNQTSMYLCASSLLGTARRTTRNEQFFGPGTRLTVL.

The CDR3 DNA reads as TGTGCCAGCAGTGTTACAGGGGGCGGCTACACCTTC. The encoded protein is CASSVTGGGYTF. The rearrangement joins TRBV25-1 to TRBJ1-2, with TRBD1 identical over 9 bases. This CDR3 is built from 12 residues. V shed 4 bases, J shed 8 bases, and the junction held 2 bases outside the gene matches. The germline CDR1 and CDR2 sequences are MGHDK and SYGVNS.

This CDR3 reads CSAMGASGRGHEQFF. As DNA, the CDR3 is TGCAGTGCTATGGGAGCTAGCGGGAGAGGGCATGAGCAGTTCTTC. This chain uses TRBV20-1 with TRBJ2-1; 10 bases line up with TRBD2. The length of the CDR3 is 15 residues. V gave up 4 bases and J gave up 8 bases; unmatched junction bases: 11. Germline V gene lookup returns CDR1 DFQATT and CDR2 SNEGSKA (reference sequence).

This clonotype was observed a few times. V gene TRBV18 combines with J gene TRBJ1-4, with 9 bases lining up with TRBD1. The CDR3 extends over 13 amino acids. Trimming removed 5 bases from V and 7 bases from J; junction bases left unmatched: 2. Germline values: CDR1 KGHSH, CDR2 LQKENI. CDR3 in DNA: TGTGCCAGCTCATCGACAGGGGGTGAAAAACTGTTTTTT. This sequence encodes CASSSTGGEKLFF. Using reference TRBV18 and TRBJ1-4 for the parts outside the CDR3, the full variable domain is NAGVMQNPRHLVRRRGQEARLRCSPMKGHSHVYWYRQLPEEGLKFMVYLQKENIIDESGMPKERFSAEFPKEGPSILRIQQVVRGDSAAYFCASSSTGGEKLFFGSGTQLSVL.

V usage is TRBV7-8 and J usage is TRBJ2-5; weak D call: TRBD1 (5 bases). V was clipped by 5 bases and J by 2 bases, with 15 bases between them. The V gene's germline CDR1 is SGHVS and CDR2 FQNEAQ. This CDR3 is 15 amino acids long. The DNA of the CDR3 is TGTGCCAGCAGCCTGACTTGGGGCGTACAAGAGACCCAGTACTTC. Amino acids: CASSLTWGVQETQYF.

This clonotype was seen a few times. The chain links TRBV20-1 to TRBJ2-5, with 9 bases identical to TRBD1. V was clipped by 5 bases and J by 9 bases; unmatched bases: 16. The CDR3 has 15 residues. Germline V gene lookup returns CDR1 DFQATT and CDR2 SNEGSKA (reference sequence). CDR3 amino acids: CSAQQGAAWEVAQYF. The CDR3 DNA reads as TGCAGTGCTCAACAGGGGGCCGCCTGGGAAGTGGCCCAGTACTTC.

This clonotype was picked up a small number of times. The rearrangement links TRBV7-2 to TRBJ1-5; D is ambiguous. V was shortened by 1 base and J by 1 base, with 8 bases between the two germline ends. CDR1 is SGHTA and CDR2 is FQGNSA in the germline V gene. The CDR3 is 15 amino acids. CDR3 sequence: CASSLVLQSNQPQHF. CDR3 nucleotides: TGTGCCAGCAGCTTAGTGCTACAGAGCAATCAGCCCCAGCATTTT.